The 28 T cell receptor beta chains reported below all come from one sample, sequenced in a study of blood T cell repertoires in COVID-19. Sequenced by immunoSEQ multiplex PCR; TCRdb stores in-frame clones only, minus some. Of around 100,000 clones in the sample, approximately 90% are singletons; the top ten hold approximately 17%. Sequencing input: peripheral blood. The source is a woman older than 75 in a cohort sampled during active COVID-19.

The rearrangement links TRBV3-1 (or the pseudogene TRBV3-2) to TRBJ2-1; D may be TRBD1 (6 bases). Trimming took off 0 bases at V and 8 bases at J, with 14 bases between the two ends. CDR1 is LGHDT, CDR2 YNNKEL, per germline (reference sequence). The CDR3 covers 15 residues. CDR3 in amino acids: CASSQDPAGDDEQFF. The CDR3 coding sequence is TGTGCCAGCAGCCAAGATCCGGCAGGGGACGATGAGCAGTTCTTC.

The rearrangement joins TRBV15 to TRBJ1-5; D may be TRBD1 (6 bases). Trimming removed 2 bases at V and 4 bases at J, with 15 bases between. This CDR3 has 16 amino acids. Germline CDR1 is LNHNV and CDR2 is YYDKDF (reference sequence). The CDR3: CATSRLQGRANQPQHF. The CDR3 coding sequence is TGTGCCACCAGCAGACTACAGGGTAGGGCAAATCAGCCCCAGCATTTT.

The rearrangement uses TRBV14 and TRBJ2-2; D ambiguous. Trimming removed 1 base from V and 6 bases from J, with 6 bases in between. The germline V gene has CDR1 SGHDN and CDR2 FVKESK. There are 13 residues in the CDR3. The CDR3 DNA reads as TGTGCCAGCAGCCAAGTCTCGGCCGGGGAGCTGTTTTTT. The encoded protein is CASSQVSAGELFF.

V usage is TRBV10-2 and J usage is TRBJ2-3; the match to TRBD1 covers 10 bases. Trimming cost V 0 bases and J 9 bases; bases outside gene matches: 3. Germline V CDR1 and CDR2: WSHSY, SAAADI. The CDR3 covers 14 residues. As DNA, the CDR3 is TGCGCCAGCAGTGAGTCGGACAGGGGGGACACGCAGTATTTT. Its protein is CASSESDRGDTQYF.

The gene calls are TRBV7-2 and TRBJ2-1; TRBD2 agrees at 13 bases. This CDR3 region has 16 residues. The trim removed 7 bases at V and 10 bases at J, leaving 13 bases unmatched. The V gene's germline CDR1 is SGHTA and CDR2 FQGNSA. This chain's CDR3 is CASTLGTSGRAGEQFF. The CDR3 nucleotides read TGTGCCAGCACCCTCGGAACTAGCGGGAGGGCTGGGGAGCAGTTCTTC.

The CDR3 DNA reads TGTGCCAGCAGCCCCGGCCAGGAACCCTACGAGCAGTACTTC. Translated, it gives CASSPGQEPYEQYF. The rearrangement joins TRBV7-9 to TRBJ2-7; D remains ambiguous. V lost 5 bases, J lost 2 bases, and 13 bases lay in between. The CDR3 loop spans 14 amino acids. Germline CDR1 and CDR2: SEHNR and FQNEAQ (reference sequence).

The chain uses TRBV7-8 and TRBJ1-1; 8 nucleotides align to TRBD1. The CDR3 has 15 amino acids. After removal of 2 bases from V and 0 bases from J, the junction contained 2 bases not matched to a gene. Germline CDR1 is SGHVS and CDR2 is FQNEAQ. CDR3 amino acids: CASSLRTGLNTEAFF. CDR3 sequence (DNA): TGTGCCAGCAGCTTACGGACAGGGCTGAACACTGAAGCTTTCTTT. Using reference TRBV7-8 and TRBJ1-1 for the parts outside the CDR3, the full variable domain is GAGVSQSPRYKVAKRGQDVALRCDPISGHVSLFWYQQALGQGPEFLTYFQNEAQLDKSGLPSDRFFAERPEGSVSTLKIQRTQQEDSAVYLCASSLRTGLNTEAFFGQGTRLTVV.

This clone showed up just once. The V call is TRBV5-1, the J call TRBJ2-1, with 12 bases matching TRBD2. The CDR3 sequence is 15 residues long. The germline V gene encodes CDR1 SGHRS and CDR2 YFSETQ. V shed 5 bases and J 4 bases; nucleotides not matched to a gene: 4. CDR3 amino acids: CASSTSGGTYNEQFF. CDR3 DNA: TGCGCCAGCAGTACTAGCGGGGGGACTTACAATGAGCAGTTCTTC.

The chain carries TRBV2 and TRBJ1-1; perhaps TRBD1 as D (6 bases). The CDR3 is 14 residues long. Germline-derived CDR1 and CDR2 are SNHLY and FYNNEI. Trimming stripped 4 bases from V and 9 bases from J, with 18 bases between. The CDR3 DNA reads as TGTGCCAGCAGTGGTGGACAGACCATCGGGCAAGCTTTCTTT. This translates into CASSGGQTIGQAFF. The full variable domain, with the rest looked up from reference TRBV2 and TRBJ1-1, is EPEVTQTPSHQVTQMGQEVILRCVPISNHLYFYWYRQILGQKVEFLVSFYNNEISEKSEIFDDQFSVERPDGSNFTLKIRSTKLEDSAMYFCASSGGQTIGQAFFGQGTRLTVV.

The chain combines TRBV4-2 with TRBJ2-7; a possible D gene is TRBD2 (5 bases). The length of the CDR3 is 13 residues. Looked up from germline, CDR1 is LGHNA and CDR2 is YNFKEQ. The V and J ends lost 6 bases and 5 bases respectively, with 14 bases between them. The CDR3: CASSFPGMDEQYF. CDR3 nucleotide sequence: TGTGCCAGCAGTTTTCCGGGGATGGACGAGCAGTACTTC.

The rearrangement uses TRBV2 and TRBJ1-5; D is unclear. Trimming cost V 7 bases and J 7 bases, with 17 bases left between them. CDR1 is SNHLY, CDR2 FYNNEI, per germline. CDR3 length equals 14 residues. The CDR3 region is CASTGKKVLQPQHF. The CDR3 bases are TGTGCCAGCACCGGGAAGAAGGTGTTGCAGCCCCAGCATTTT.

The chain links TRBV27 to TRBJ1-1; D might be TRBD1 (6 bases). The CDR3 is made up of 16 amino acids. CDR1 and CDR2 (germline): MNHEY, SMNVEV (reference sequence). Trimming stripped 2 bases from V and 5 bases from J, with 18 bases between. The CDR3 DNA is TGTGCCAGCAGTTTAATGACAGGTGGGGTGGGGACTGAAGCTTTCTTT. As protein: CASSLMTGGVGTEAFF.

The chain recombines TRBV7-9 with TRBJ2-7; 9 nucleotides match TRBD1. The CDR3 sequence is 19 residues long. The J segment lost 0 bases and the V segment lost 6 bases, leaving 18 bases of the junction unmatched. Germline CDR1 reads SEHNR; CDR2 reads FQNEAQ (reference sequence). The CDR3 loop is CASSHSRTGALHTSYEQYF. The DNA of the CDR3 is TGTGCCAGCAGTCACTCTCGGACAGGGGCTCTTCATACCTCCTACGAGCAGTACTTC.

The chain is built from TRBV5-1 and TRBJ2-5; D may be TRBD2 (7 bases). The V gene's germline CDR1 is SGHRS and CDR2 YFSETQ. This CDR3 is built from 12 residues. V shed 7 bases and J shed 5 bases, with 12 bases lying between them. The CDR3 nucleotides are TGCGCCAGCGGAGGGGGGGTGGAGACCCAGTACTTC. Protein: CASGGGVETQYF.

The V gene is TRBV29-1, the J gene TRBJ2-7; 10 bases map to TRBD2. Germline trimming cut 5 bases from V and 5 bases from J; bases unmatched to any gene: 9. Germline V lookup: CDR1 SQVTM, CDR2 ANQGSEA. The CDR3 sequence is 14 residues long. The DNA of the CDR3 is TGCAGCGTTCAAATAGCGGGAGGCGTCGACGAGCAGTACTTC. Translating it yields CSVQIAGGVDEQYF.

The chain couples TRBV29-1 to TRBJ2-3; 10 nucleotides line up with TRBD2. CDR3 length: 13 residues. V lost 6 bases, J lost 5 bases, and 5 bases stayed unmatched. Looked up from germline, CDR1 is SQVTM and CDR2 is ANQGSEA. The CDR3 bases are TGCAGCGTGCCGGGACTAGCGTTAGATACGCAGTATTTT. Translating it yields CSVPGLALDTQYF.

The rearrangement uses TRBV18 and TRBJ2-1; 7 nucleotides match TRBD1. From germline, CDR1 is KGHSH and CDR2 LQKENI. V lost 4 bases, J lost 6 bases, and 3 bases stayed unmatched. The CDR3 runs 13 residues. The CDR3 DNA reads as TGTGCCAGCTCACAGGGGGCGAGCAATGAGCAGTTCTTC. Residues: CASSQGASNEQFF. Variable domain in full (rest from reference TRBV18 and TRBJ2-1): NAGVMQNPRHLVRRRGQEARLRCSPMKGHSHVYWYRQLPEEGLKFMVYLQKENIIDESGMPKERFSAEFPKEGPSILRIQQVVRGDSAAYFCASSQGASNEQFFGPGTRLTVL.

This clone was seen a single time. V usage is TRBV9 and J usage is TRBJ2-3, with 8 bases lining up with TRBD2. Germline V gene data show CDR1 as SGDLS and CDR2 as YYNGEE. V lost 1 base and J lost 0; bases outside the gene matches: 1. The CDR3 is 15 residues long. The CDR3 protein is CASSVRLASTDTQYF. CDR3 nucleotides: TGTGCCAGCAGCGTACGACTAGCGAGCACAGATACGCAGTATTTT.

This rearrangement joins TRBV5-6 to TRBJ2-7; the D gene is possibly TRBD1 (5 bases). Germline lookup yields CDR1 SGHDT and CDR2 YYEEEE. The CDR3 loop spans 15 amino acids. Trimming cost V 5 bases and J 6 bases, with 21 bases left between them. CDR3 nucleotides: TGTGCCAGCAGGCTGGGGCTTCCAGATTATGGCGAGCAGTACTTC. It yields the protein CASRLGLPDYGEQYF.

The genes are TRBV5-1 and TRBJ2-7; TRBD1 matches 9 bases. V shed 4 bases and J 0 bases; nucleotides not matched to a gene: 8. From germline, CDR1 is SGHRS and CDR2 YFSETQ. The CDR3 extends over 16 amino acids. The CDR3 DNA is TGCGCCAGCAGCGCAACAGGGGGCTCGAGCTCCTACGAGCAGTACTTC. Amino acids: CASSATGGSSSYEQYF.

CDR3 bases: TGTGCCAGCAGACCCCAGCGTACCAATCAGCCCCAGCATTTT. It codes for CASRPQRTNQPQHF. The genes are TRBV27 and TRBJ1-5; D is ambiguous. Per germline, CDR1 MNHEY and CDR2 SMNVEV (reference sequence). The V end was cut by 6 bases, the J end by 3 bases, with 12 bases between. The CDR3 spans 14 residues.

V is TRBV5-1 and J is TRBJ2-7; 7 nucleotides line up with TRBD1. V shed 1 base, J shed 4 bases, and the junction held 5 bases outside the gene matches. This CDR3 has 14 amino acids. Germline V lookup: CDR1 SGHRS, CDR2 YFSETQ. The CDR3 region is CASSLTGQLYEQYF. CDR3 DNA: TGCGCCAGCAGCTTGACGGGACAGCTATACGAGCAGTACTTC. The complete variable domain, with remaining parts taken from reference TRBV5-1 and TRBJ2-7, reads KAGVTQTPRYLIKTRGQQVTLSCSPISGHRSVSWYQQTPGQGLQFLFEYFSETQRNKGNFPGRFSGRQFSNSRSEMNVSTLELGDSALYLCASSLTGQLYEQYFGPGTRLTVT.

V usage is TRBV9 and J usage is TRBJ1-1; D is ambiguous. CDR3 length: 12 residues. V gave up 3 bases and J gave up 11 bases, with 14 bases separating them. Germline V gene data show CDR1 as SGDLS and CDR2 as YYNGEE. The DNA for the CDR3 is TGTGCCAGCAGCGCGTCAAATTCGAGGGCTTTCTTT. Its translation: CASSASNSRAFF.

CDR3 coding DNA: TGTGCCAGCAGCTTGTCACTAAGCTCTGGAAACACCATATATTTT. Amino acid sequence: CASSLSLSSGNTIYF. This chain links TRBV7-2 with TRBJ1-3; the D is unclear. Germline CDR1 and CDR2: SGHTA and FQGNSA. The CDR3 extends over 15 amino acids. Trimming took 3 bases from V and 0 from J, leaving 9 bases between them.

The genes are TRBV2 and TRBJ2-3; D is possibly TRBD2 (5 bases). V lost 8 bases, J lost 4 bases, and 10 bases lay in between. The CDR3 loop spans 12 amino acids. Germline CDR1 reads SNHLY; CDR2 reads FYNNEI. The CDR3 DNA reads as TGTGCCAGCGCCGTGGAGGCAGATACGCAGTATTTT. Amino acid sequence: CASAVEADTQYF.

J is TRBJ1-5 and V is TRBV11-2, with a tentative D call TRBD1 (5 bases). Germline values: CDR1 SGHAT, CDR2 FQNNGV. V dropped 5 bases and J dropped 7 bases, with 18 bases sitting between them. This CDR3 is 15 amino acids long. The CDR3 sequence is CASSPSGTSGQPQHF. DNA for the CDR3: TGTGCCAGCAGCCCTTCCGGGACTTCGGGACAGCCCCAGCATTTT.

The V gene is TRBV3-1 (or the pseudogene TRBV3-2), the J gene TRBJ2-7, with 9 bases matching TRBD1. Germline loops: CDR1 LGHDT, CDR2 YNNKEL (reference sequence). The CDR3 totals 15 residues. V gave up 1 base and J gave up 2 bases; unmatched junction bases: 3. CDR3 loop: CASSQAWTGAYEQYF. Here the CDR3 DNA reads TGTGCCAGCAGCCAAGCCTGGACAGGGGCCTACGAGCAGTACTTC.

The chain links TRBV7-2 to TRBJ2-1; 7 bases are shared with TRBD2. The CDR3 consists of 17 residues. Germline V gives CDR1 SGHTA, CDR2 FQGNSA. Trimming cost V 5 bases and J 4 bases; bases outside gene matches: 14. Written as DNA, the CDR3 is TGTGCCAGCAGCCCCACCGGGAGGCCGGGCCAATACAATGAGCAGTTCTTC. Translated: CASSPTGRPGQYNEQFF.